This TCR beta chain emerged from a study of regulatory T cells in long-lasting Graves disease. Trimming pared 2 bases from V and 0 bases from J, leaving 10 bases between. The CDR3 covers 15 residues. Germline V CDR1 and CDR2: SGDLS, YYNGEE. Through Arm-PCR of CDR3 regions and iRepertoire HTBI primers, TCR beta libraries were built. TCRdb used MiXCR to reprocess the multiplex PCR reads, holding one entry per CDR3 protein. The table has 350,000 to 500,000 distinct CDR3 sequences, roughly 15% seen once. The time point is: newly diagnosed GD, antithyroid drugs for less than 3 months. Extracted PBMC RNA gave rise to the TCR library. The same sample was also used in a study of T cells in Graves' hyperthyroidism and ophthalmopathy. That study reports: Exclusion followed for patients with uncontrolled infection, other autoimmune disease, pregnancy or lactation.

The source of this sequence is a woman between 50 and 59 years old with Graves disease. Sample: peripheral blood mononuclear cells (PBMCs), taken at new diagnosis, from a patient treated with antithyroid drugs. The chain carries TRBV9 and TRBJ2-3, with D possibly matching TRBD2 (6 bases). Written as DNA, the CDR3 is TGTGCCAGCAGCGTCGGGAGTGGTAGCACAGATACGCAGTATTTT. It translates to CASSVGSGSTDTQYF.